The clone carrying this TCR beta chain showed up just once. What it binds is unknown. Generated by immunoSEQ multiplex PCR, the TCRdb table keeps only in-frame clones and is missing some. This sample yields roughly 140,000 clones, of which approximately 93% are seen a single time; 12% belongs to the top ten. These data come from a study of T cell responses to AZD1222 COVID-19 vaccine. General observations from the study: Unmutated variant regions reportedly attract nearly half of all spike-specific TCRs.

The CDR3 sequence is 13 residues long. Germline V gives CDR1 SGHTA, CDR2 FQGNSA. Trimming cost V 1 base and J 4 bases, with 6 bases left between them. Source: peripheral blood, taken after recovery from COVID-19. The chain uses TRBV7-2 and TRBJ2-3; the D gene is possibly TRBD2 (5 bases). This sequence originates from an adult who had recovered from COVID-19. The CDR3 is CASSLGGSDTQYF. The CDR3 nucleotides read TGTGCCAGCAGCTTAGGAGGGTCAGATACGCAGTATTTT.